Listed here are 7 T cell receptor beta chains from one sample, sequenced in a study of cytomegalovirus exposure and HLA in healthy donors. This PCR relied on a set of 60 Vbeta primers and 13 Jbeta primers. Profiled with immunoSEQ multiplex PCR; TCRdb holds only in-frame clones, not every one. This table has 150,000 to 200,000 clones, 84% appearing once. The sequenced sample was PBMCs. The receptor set was obtained from a boy younger than 18 in good health and CMV-seronegative.

In this sample, this clone turned up a few times. The chain recombines TRBV9 with TRBJ2-2; TRBD2 is a possible D gene (5 bases). V lost 5 bases and J 7 bases, leaving 12 bases between the germline ends. Germline CDR1 and CDR2: SGDLS and YYNGEE. The CDR3 contains 13 residues. The CDR3 sequence: CASRPAGDGELFF. The CDR3 nucleotides are TGTGCCAGCAGGCCAGCCGGGGACGGGGAGCTGTTTTTT.

The chain links TRBV29-1 to TRBJ2-5; TRBD1 matches at 7 bases. Germline CDR1 and CDR2: SQVTM and ANQGSEA. J was trimmed by 5 bases and V by 4 bases; bases with no gene match: 7. The CDR3 loop spans 13 amino acids. DNA of the CDR3: TGCAGCGTTGCCCGACAGGGTGCGGAGACCCAGTACTTC. Translating it yields CSVARQGAETQYF.

This clone has only a few counts. The rearrangement uses TRBV19 and TRBJ2-3; D is uncertain. Germline-derived CDR1 and CDR2 are LNHDA and SQIVND (reference sequence). V was clipped by 6 bases and J by 8 bases, with 18 bases between them. The CDR3 extends over 14 amino acids. As DNA, the CDR3 is TGTGCCAGTAGCCCACTATCTTCGGTGGGTACGCAGTATTTT. Residues: CASSPLSSVGTQYF. The complete variable domain, with remaining parts taken from reference TRBV19 and TRBJ2-3, reads DGGITQSPKYLFRKEGQNVTLSCEQNLNHDAMYWYRQDPGQGLRLIYYSQIVNDFQKGDIAEGYSVSREKKESFPLTVTSAQKNPTAFYLCASSPLSSVGTQYFGPGTRLTVL.

Comment on this clone: A read error may produce the germline difference seen at one junction end. The chain is built from TRBV12-5 and TRBJ2-1; TRBD2 agrees at 12 bases. Germline CDR1 reads LGHNT; CDR2 reads FRNRAP. The length of the CDR3 is 15 residues. CDR3 amino acids: CASGPSGGAYNEQFF. CDR3 nucleotides: TGTGCTAGTGGTCCTAGCGGGGGGGCCTATAATGAGCAGTTCTTC.

The CDR3 here is CASSQTGQAKGGTEAFF. CDR3 nucleotides: TGTGCCAGCAGCCAGACAGGACAGGCGAAAGGGGGCACTGAAGCTTTCTTT. V and J are TRBV4-2 and TRBJ1-1; 7 bases fit TRBD1. Germline-derived CDR1 and CDR2 are LGHNA and YNFKEQ. V lost 3 bases, J lost 4 bases, and 14 bases stayed unmatched. The CDR3 has 17 amino acids.

This clone was found a few times. The J gene is TRBJ1-5, the V gene TRBV14; D is unresolved. The germline CDR1 and CDR2 sequences are SGHDN and FVKESK. CDR3 length equals 16 residues. The V end lost 0 bases, the J end lost 5 bases, and 14 bases lay between the germline ends. For the CDR3, the DNA is TGTGCCAGCAGCCAAGAAACAAGGAAGGCGGATCAGCCCCAGCATTTT. Its translation: CASSQETRKADQPQHF.

The chain recombines TRBV14 with TRBJ2-5, with D unresolved. V lost 1 base and J lost 5, with 5 bases in between. The CDR3 extends over 12 amino acids. Looked up from germline, CDR1 is SGHDN and CDR2 is FVKESK. CDR3 nucleotides: TGTGCCAGCAGCCAAGGCCGGGAGACCCAGTACTTC. This translates into CASSQGRETQYF.